Reported below is one T cell receptor beta chain. Its specificity is not known. This record belongs to a study of graft-versus-host responses after intestinal transplantation. Turning to the study itself: Recipients uniformly received anti-thymocyte globulin induction, followed by tacrolimus and steroids for roughly 3 years.

The assay was immunoSEQ multiplex PCR, and TCRdb's table has in-frame clones only and misses some. The sample shows about 86,000 clones, about 88% of them seen only once. Study outcomes and limitations: Allografts of one patient group, those with graft-donor T cell macrochimerism, had high graft-versus-host to host-versus-graft clonal ratios. Among recipient marrow samples, GvH clones were found; some appeared first in ileum or blood.

Germline V gene sequence: CDR1 GTSNPN, CDR2 SVGIG (reference sequence). This CDR3 is built from 14 residues. V lost 2 bases to trimming and J lost 5 bases; unmatched junction nucleotides: 4. This sequence joins TRBV30 and TRBJ2-1, with 9 bases identical to TRBD2. This sequence originates from a human donor who was the organ donor for an intestinal transplant. The material sequenced was unstimulated CD4+ T cells sorted from spleen or lymph node cells, taken before transplant. CDR3 residues: CAWSPSGVDNEQFF. DNA of the CDR3: TGTGCCTGGAGTCCTAGCGGGGTTGACAATGAGCAGTTCTTC.